A selection of T cell receptor beta chains follows, all from one sample in a study of OX40 agonist ivuxolimab in advanced cancers. The method was immunoSEQ multiplex PCR; TCRdb's version includes in-frame clones alone and lacks a portion of them. The repertoire holds about 50,000 clones, with 90% to 95% as singletons. The starting material was CD4+ or CD8+ T cells sorted from blood, obtained in a trial of the OX40 agonist ivuxolimab. The source is an adult with an advanced solid tumor such as melanoma, head and neck, liver or kidney cancer. The CDR3 runs from the conserved cysteine through the conserved F or W. A D gene is named only where the DNA matches it firmly. Clone size is stated in some rows and not others, as once, few, many or a class when expanded.

V gene	D gene	J gene	CDR3 length	clone size	CDR3 DNA	CDR3 protein
TRBV28	.	TRBJ1-2	15	.	TGTGCCAGCAGTTTATTTACCGGGACCCCAAGCGGCTACACCTTC	CASSLFTGTPSGYTF
TRBV27	.	TRBJ2-2	14	.	TGTGCCAGCGGGGAGTACGCGAACACCGGGGAGCTGTTTTTT	CASGEYANTGELFF
TRBV13	.	TRBJ2-1	13	.	TGTGCCAGCAGCTTAGGAAGGGGGAATGAGCAGTTCTTC	CASSLGRGNEQFF
TRBV7-9	.	TRBJ1-2	15	.	TGTGCCAGCAAGAGACCACTTGGGGTTCACTATGGCTACACCTTC	CASKRPLGVHYGYTF
TRBV5-6	.	TRBJ2-2	12	.	TGTGCCAGCAGCTTTGGACTCGGGGAGCTGTTTTTT	CASSFGLGELFF
TRBV7-6	.	TRBJ2-1	14	.	TGTGCCAGCAGCCAATACACAGGAGACAATGAGCAGTTCTTC	CASSQYTGDNEQFF
TRBV7-3	TRBD1	TRBJ2-1	14	.	TGTGCCAGCAGCCACCAGGGGGAAGGGAATGAGCAGTTCTTC	CASSHQGEGNEQFF
TRBV13	.	TRBJ1-6	15	.	TGTGCCAGCAGCTTACGCGGACACCTTAATTCACCCCTCCACTTT	CASSLRGHLNSPLHF
TRBV7-9	TRBD1	TRBJ2-7	14	.	TGTGCCAGCAGCGCGGACAGGGTGGAGTACGAGCAGTACTTC	CASSADRVEYEQYF
TRBV14	.	TRBJ1-3	15	.	TGTGCCAGCAGCCAAGAAACGGGGCTTGGAAACACCATATATTTT	CASSQETGLGNTIYF
TRBV4-1	.	TRBJ2-3	14	.	TGCGCCAGCAGCCATAGTGCAGCGACAGATACGCAGTATTTT	CASSHSAATDTQYF
TRBV11-2	.	TRBJ2-7	14	.	TGTGCCAGCAGCTCGGAAGCGGTAGGCTACGAGCAGTACTTC	CASSSEAVGYEQYF
TRBV7-6	.	TRBJ1-1	16	.	TGTGCCAGCAGCCCCACGGGGGGGGGTATGGGCACTGAAGCTTTCTTT	CASSPTGGGMGTEAFF
TRBV27	TRBD2	TRBJ2-3	16	.	TGTGCCACCCAACCGGGACTAGCAACCGGAACGAGGACGCAGTATTTT	CATQPGLATGTRTQYF
TRBV13	TRBD2	TRBJ2-5	13	.	TGTGCCAGCAGCCTGGGACTAGCGGAGACCCAGTACTTC	CASSLGLAETQYF
TRBV19	.	TRBJ1-5	14	.	TGTGCCAGTAGTCTTTGGGGGAGCAATCAGCCCCAGCATTTT	CASSLWGSNQPQHF
TRBV6-5	TRBD2	TRBJ2-2	16	.	TGTGCCAGCAGTTCCGGACTAGCGCAGAACACCGGGGAGCTGTTTTTT	CASSSGLAQNTGELFF
TRBV27	.	TRBJ1-1	13	.	TGTGCCAGCAGTTGGACCCCGAACACTGAAGCTTTCTTT	CASSWTPNTEAFF
TRBV2	TRBD2	TRBJ2-1	12	.	TGTGCCAGCAACGGGGGGTACAATGAGCAGTTCTTC	CASNGGYNEQFF
TRBV7-9	TRBD1	TRBJ2-3	15	.	TGTGCCAGCAGCCCAGGGACAGGGTCTAATGATACGCAGTATTTT	CASSPGTGSNDTQYF
TRBV9	.	TRBJ1-2	14	.	TGTGCCAGCAGCGCCCGAAAGGGGGACTATGGCTACACCTTC	CASSARKGDYGYTF
TRBV27	.	TRBJ2-1	14	.	TGTGCCAGCAGCAACCAGGGGGGGGGCCTTGAGCAGTTCTTC	CASSNQGGGLEQFF
TRBV7-2	TRBD2	TRBJ2-7	16	.	TGTGCCAGCAGCCCTACGGGAGCGGGAGGGTCTTACGAGCAGTACTTC	CASSPTGAGGSYEQYF
TRBV7-6	TRBD2	TRBJ2-3	16	.	TGTGCCAGCAGCTTAGTAACTAGCGGGAGTACAGATACGCAGTATTTT	CASSLVTSGSTDTQYF
TRBV19	TRBD1	TRBJ1-1	14	.	TGTGCCAGTAGTTGGACAGGGGTGAACACTGAAGCTTTCTTT	CASSWTGVNTEAFF
TRBV5-1	.	TRBJ1-1	13	.	TGCGCCAGCAGCTTGTCAGGGATAACTGAAGCTTTCTTT	CASSLSGITEAFF
TRBV7-9	TRBD2	TRBJ2-1	16	.	TGTGCCAGCAGCCCCGAGAGGACTAGCGGGGGTAATGAGCAGTTCTTC	CASSPERTSGGNEQFF
TRBV27	.	TRBJ1-2	14	.	TGTGCCAGCAGTTTATCTCAGGGAACCTATGGCTACACCTTC	CASSLSQGTYGYTF
TRBV4-1	.	TRBJ1-1	13	.	TGCGCCAGCAGCCCCGGGTGGAACACTGAAGCTTTCTTT	CASSPGWNTEAFF
TRBV4-1	.	TRBJ1-1	15	medium-sized	TGCGCCAGCAGCCAAGATTCCCCCTCTAGGGCTGAAGCTTTCTTT	CASSQDSPSRAEAFF
TRBV30	.	TRBJ1-1	11	.	TGTGCCTCCCGGCGGAACACTGAAGCTTTCTTT	CASRRNTEAFF
TRBV27	.	TRBJ2-7	14	.	TGTGCCAGCAGTTTAAATTGGCGGGCCTACGAGCAGTACTTC	CASSLNWRAYEQYF
TRBV7-9	.	TRBJ1-1	12	few	TGTGCCAGCAGCCTCACAGGGTCTGAAGCTTTCTTT	CASSLTGSEAFF
TRBV5-4	.	TRBJ2-1	15	.	TGTGCCAGCAGCTTGGAGCACCCCATGGACGATGAGCAGTTCTTC	CASSLEHPMDDEQFF
TRBV4-3	.	TRBJ2-7	13	.	TGCGCCAGCAGCCAAGACAGGCCCTACGAGCAGTACTTC	CASSQDRPYEQYF
TRBV5-6	.	TRBJ2-7	14	.	TGTGCCAGCAGCCTGGGACTCCCAGCCTACGAGCAGTACTTC	CASSLGLPAYEQYF
TRBV27	.	TRBJ1-6	13	.	TGTGCCAGCAGTTGGGGTAATAATTCACCCCTCCACTTT	CASSWGNNSPLHF
TRBV18	TRBD2	TRBJ2-2	20	.	TGTGCCAGCTCACCACTGGGACTAGCGGAGATAGTCGTAAACACCGGGGAGCTGTTTTTT	CASSPLGLAEIVVNTGELFF
TRBV13	TRBD2	TRBJ2-1	16	.	TGTGCCAGCAGCTTAGGGACTAGCGGGGGATTGGGTGAGCAGTTCTTC	CASSLGTSGGLGEQFF
TRBV9	TRBD2	TRBJ2-5	15	.	TGTGCCAGCAGCGTAGTGGCCCCAGCGGGAAAGACCCAGTACTTC	CASSVVAPAGKTQYF
TRBV6-5	.	TRBJ2-1	15	.	TGTGCCAGCAGCCCACCCCCGGAAGGGGCAAATGAGCAGTTCTTC	CASSPPPEGANEQFF
TRBV5-4	.	TRBJ2-1	16	.	TGTGCCAGCAGCGGGGATTGGGCGGGATCCTACAATGAGCAGTTCTTC	CASSGDWAGSYNEQFF
TRBV14	.	TRBJ2-1	17	.	TGTGCCAGCAGCCAAGATCCCCGGGAGTTGCTGAACAATGAGCAGTTCTTC	CASSQDPRELLNNEQFF
TRBV7-6	TRBD1	TRBJ2-3	15	.	TGTGCCAGCAGCTTCGGGACAGGGGCGGGAGATACGCAGTATTTT	CASSFGTGAGDTQYF
TRBV28	.	TRBJ2-6	17	.	TGTGCCAGCAGGCCTGGGGGGGCCAGGGCTGGGGCCAACGTCCTGACTTTC	CASRPGGARAGANVLTF
TRBV7-3	TRBD1	TRBJ1-1	13	.	TGTGCCAGCAGCTCGACAGGGGCCACTGAAGCTTTCTTT	CASSSTGATEAFF
TRBV6-1	.	TRBJ1-1	18	.	TGTGCCAGCAGTCAAGATTTACTAATCTTGGGGGTCAACACTGAAGCTTTCTTT	CASSQDLLILGVNTEAFF
TRBV7-7	.	TRBJ2-5	14	.	TGTGCTAGCAGTAGGGGGGACAGTCAAGAGACCCAGTACTTC	CASSRGDSQETQYF
TRBV28	.	TRBJ1-2	15	.	TGTGCCAGCAGTTTATTGGCAGGAGGTCGGTATGGCTACACCTTC	CASSLLAGGRYGYTF
TRBV14	.	TRBJ1-2	15	.	TGTGCCAGCAGCCAAGAAGTGGACACCGTCTATGGCTACACCTTC	CASSQEVDTVYGYTF
TRBV21-1	.	TRBJ1-2	17	.	TGTGCCAGCAGCAAAGCCCGAACCACGACAGGGGACTATGGCTACACCTTC	CASSKARTTTGDYGYTF
TRBV4-1	TRBD1	TRBJ1-1	13	.	TGCGCCAGCAAGGACAGGGTGGCCACTGAAGCTTTCTTT	CASKDRVATEAFF
TRBV7-9	.	TRBJ2-1	15	.	TGTGCCAGCAGCTCCCGTTCTAGCGATTTGGATGAGCAGTTCTTC	CASSSRSSDLDEQFF
TRBV7-7	.	TRBJ1-1	18	.	TGTGCTAGCAGCTTAGCACGGCAGGGTACGGGAGGTGGCACTGAAGCTTTCTTT	CASSLARQGTGGGTEAFF
TRBV5-1	.	TRBJ2-2	17	.	TGCGCCAGCAGCTTGGCCCTACAGGGGACTTTCACCGGGGAGCTGTTTTTT	CASSLALQGTFTGELFF